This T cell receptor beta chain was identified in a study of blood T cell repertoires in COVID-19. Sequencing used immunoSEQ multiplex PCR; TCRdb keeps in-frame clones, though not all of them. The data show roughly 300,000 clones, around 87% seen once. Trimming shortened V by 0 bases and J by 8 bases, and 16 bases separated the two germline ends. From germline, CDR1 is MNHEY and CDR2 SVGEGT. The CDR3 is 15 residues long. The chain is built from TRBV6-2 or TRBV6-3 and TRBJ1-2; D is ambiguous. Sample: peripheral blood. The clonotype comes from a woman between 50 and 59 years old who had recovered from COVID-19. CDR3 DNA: TGTGCCAGCAGTTACTCCGCGGGTTCGCTGAGCGGCTACACCTTC. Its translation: CASSYSAGSLSGYTF.